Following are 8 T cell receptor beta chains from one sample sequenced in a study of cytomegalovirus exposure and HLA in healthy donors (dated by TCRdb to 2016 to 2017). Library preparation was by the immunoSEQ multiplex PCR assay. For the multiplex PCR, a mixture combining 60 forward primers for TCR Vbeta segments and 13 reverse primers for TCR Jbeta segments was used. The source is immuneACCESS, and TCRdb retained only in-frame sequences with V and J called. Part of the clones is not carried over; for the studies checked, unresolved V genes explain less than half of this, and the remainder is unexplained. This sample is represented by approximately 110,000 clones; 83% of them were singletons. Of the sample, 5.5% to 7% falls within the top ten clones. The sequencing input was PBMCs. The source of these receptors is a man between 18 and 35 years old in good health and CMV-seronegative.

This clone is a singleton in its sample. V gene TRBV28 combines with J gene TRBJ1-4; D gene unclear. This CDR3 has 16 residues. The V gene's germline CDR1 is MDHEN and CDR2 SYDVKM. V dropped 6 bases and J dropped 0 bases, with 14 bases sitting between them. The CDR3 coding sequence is TGTGCCAGCAGAGAGAGGGTTGGAGCAACTAATGAAAAACTGTTTTTT. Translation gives CASRERVGATNEKLFF.

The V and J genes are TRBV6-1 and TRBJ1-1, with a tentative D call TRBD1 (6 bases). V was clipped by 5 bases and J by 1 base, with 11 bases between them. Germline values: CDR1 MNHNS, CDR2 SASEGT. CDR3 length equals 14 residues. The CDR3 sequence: CASSQGLANTEAFF. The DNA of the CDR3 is TGTGCCAGCAGTCAGGGGTTGGCGAACACTGAAGCTTTCTTT.

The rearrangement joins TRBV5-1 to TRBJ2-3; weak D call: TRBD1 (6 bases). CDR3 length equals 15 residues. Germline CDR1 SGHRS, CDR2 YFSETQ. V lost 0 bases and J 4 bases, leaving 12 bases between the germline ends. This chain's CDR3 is CASSLEQGKADTQYF. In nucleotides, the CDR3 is TGCGCCAGCAGCTTGGAACAGGGCAAAGCAGATACGCAGTATTTT. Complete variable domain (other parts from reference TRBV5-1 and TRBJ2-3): KAGVTQTPRYLIKTRGQQVTLSCSPISGHRSVSWYQQTPGQGLQFLFEYFSETQRNKGNFPGRFSGRQFSNSRSEMNVSTLELGDSALYLCASSLEQGKADTQYFGPGTRLTVL.

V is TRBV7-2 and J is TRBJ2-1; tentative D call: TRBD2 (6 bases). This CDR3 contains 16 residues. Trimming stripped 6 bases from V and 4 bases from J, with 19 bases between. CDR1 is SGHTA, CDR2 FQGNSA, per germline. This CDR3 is CASRPEGRTPYNEQFF. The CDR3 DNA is TGTGCCAGCAGGCCAGAAGGGAGGACTCCGTACAATGAGCAGTTCTTC.

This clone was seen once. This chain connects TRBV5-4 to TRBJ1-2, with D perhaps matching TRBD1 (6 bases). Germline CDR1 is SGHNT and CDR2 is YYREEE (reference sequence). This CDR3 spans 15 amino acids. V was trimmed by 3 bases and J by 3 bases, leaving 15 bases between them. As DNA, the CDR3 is TGTGCCAGCAGCTGGGGACAATCCCCCGACTATGGCTACACCTTC. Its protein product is CASSWGQSPDYGYTF. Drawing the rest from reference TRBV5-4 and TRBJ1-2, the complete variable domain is ETGVTQSPTHLIKTRGQQVTLRCSSQSGHNTVSWYQQALGQGPQFIFQYYREEENGRGNFPPRFSGLQFPNYSSELNVNALELDDSALYLCASSWGQSPDYGYTFGSGTRLTVV.

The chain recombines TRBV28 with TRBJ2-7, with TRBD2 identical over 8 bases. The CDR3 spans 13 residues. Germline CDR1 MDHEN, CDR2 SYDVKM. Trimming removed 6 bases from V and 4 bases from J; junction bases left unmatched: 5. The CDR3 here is CASRAGVSYEQYF. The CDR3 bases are TGTGCCAGCAGAGCGGGAGTCAGTTACGAGCAGTACTTC.

This CDR3 is CASSSQGGLAHEQYF. The CDR3 DNA reads as TGTGCCAGCTCATCACAGGGGGGACTAGCCCACGAGCAGTACTTC. The V and J genes are TRBV18 and TRBJ2-7; tentative D call: TRBD2 (9 bases). The CDR3 is 15 amino acids. In germline, CDR1 is KGHSH, CDR2 LQKENI. The germline V and J ends were trimmed by 5 bases and 5 bases, with 19 bases remaining between them. Combining the CDR3 with reference TRBV18 and TRBJ2-7 gives the whole variable domain NAGVMQNPRHLVRRRGQEARLRCSPMKGHSHVYWYRQLPEEGLKFMVYLQKENIIDESGMPKERFSAEFPKEGPSILRIQQVVRGDSAAYFCASSSQGGLAHEQYFGPGTRLTVT.

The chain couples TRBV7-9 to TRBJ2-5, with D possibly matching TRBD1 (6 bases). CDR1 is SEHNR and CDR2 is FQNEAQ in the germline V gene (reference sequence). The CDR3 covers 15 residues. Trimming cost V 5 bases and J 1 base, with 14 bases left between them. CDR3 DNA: TGTGCCAGCAGCACACTCGGACAGCCCCAAGAGACCCAGTACTTC. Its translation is CASSTLGQPQETQYF.